This paragraph covers one TCR beta chain sequence. Its specificity is unknown. The PCR made use of 60 Vbeta and 13 Jbeta primers. TCRdb keeps only in-frame clones here, not all; method: immunoSEQ multiplex PCR. The sample records approximately 74,000 clones, over 75% being singletons. These data are taken from a study of cytomegalovirus exposure and HLA in healthy donors. General study points: Later, an analysis showed that TCR beta chains associated with HLA were more clonally expanded than others that were equally common.

With 10 bases removed from V and 0 bases from J, the gap between germline ends came to 11 bases. Germline lookup yields CDR1 MNHEY and CDR2 SVGAGI. The CDR3 has 13 amino acids. The chain joins TRBV6-5 to TRBJ2-3; TRBD2 might be the D (6 bases). The sequence derives from a man aged 35 to 55 in good health and CMV-seronegative. The specimen was PBMCs. CDR3 sequence: CATLAPSTDTQYF. In DNA, the CDR3 is TGTGCCACCCTAGCGCCTAGCACAGATACGCAGTATTTT.